The 15 T cell receptor beta chains presented below share a single source sample, sequenced in a study of cytomegalovirus exposure and HLA in healthy donors. Primers: 60 Vbeta forward and 13 Jbeta reverse. The table came from immunoSEQ multiplex PCR; TCRdb's copy has only in-frame clones and leaves some out. The table includes some 110,000 clones, around three quarters detected once. Material: PBMCs. Receptor source: a woman aged 18-29 years in good health and CMV-seropositive.

This clone has a handful of counts. The chain combines TRBV5-6 with TRBJ1-1, with 7 bases matching TRBD1. Trimming took 5 bases from V and 4 from J; bases not matched to a gene: 5. From germline, CDR1 is SGHDT and CDR2 YYEEEE. The CDR3 has 13 residues. DNA of the CDR3: TGTGCCAGCAGATCAGACAGGGTCACTGAAGCTTTCTTT. Translating it yields CASRSDRVTEAFF.

The V call is TRBV6-5, the J call TRBJ1-4; tentative D call: TRBD1 (5 bases). This CDR3 is built from 14 residues. Germline CDR1 MNHEY, CDR2 SVGAGI. Trimming removed 5 bases from V and 7 bases from J, with 14 bases in between. The CDR3 nucleotides read TGTGCCAGCAGTCGGACGACTAGGGGTGAAAAACTGTTTTTT. This sequence encodes CASSRTTRGEKLFF.

The J gene is TRBJ1-1, the V gene TRBV11-3; TRBD1 matches at 7 bases. CDR1 is SGHNT, CDR2 YENEEA, per germline. The CDR3 is 14 amino acids. Trimming at V came to 3 bases and at J to 6 bases, leaving 7 bases not matched to a gene. The CDR3 sequence is CASSFKGAIAEAFF. The CDR3, as DNA: TGTGCCAGCAGCTTCAAGGGGGCGATCGCTGAAGCTTTCTTT.

The chain has TRBV6-1 and TRBJ2-3; a weak D match, TRBD2 (7 bases). Trimming took 6 bases from V and 5 from J, leaving 18 bases between them. The CDR3 totals 15 residues. CDR1 MNHNS and CDR2 SASEGT come from the germline V gene. CDR3 bases: TGTGCCAGCAGCCCCTCGGAGGGGGGGATAGATACGCAGTATTTT. Amino acid sequence: CASSPSEGGIDTQYF.

V gene TRBV7-8 combines with J gene TRBJ1-1; D is uncertain. The CDR3 extends over 13 amino acids. Germline V gives CDR1 SGHVS, CDR2 FQNEAQ. Trimming left V 7 bases short and J 0 bases short, with 9 bases between. CDR3 sequence (DNA): TGTGCCAGCACCCGAGCCCTGAACACTGAAGCTTTCTTT. It codes for CASTRALNTEAFF. The whole variable domain, filled in from reference TRBV7-8 and TRBJ1-1, reads GAGVSQSPRYKVAKRGQDVALRCDPISGHVSLFWYQQALGQGPEFLTYFQNEAQLDKSGLPSDRFFAERPEGSVSTLKIQRTQQEDSAVYLCASTRALNTEAFFGQGTRLTVV.

The rearrangement joins TRBV5-4 to TRBJ1-1, with a weak D call TRBD1 (6 bases). CDR1 and CDR2 (germline): SGHNT, YYREEE (reference sequence). The V end was cut by 4 bases, the J end by 2 bases, with 15 bases between. The CDR3 sequence is 15 residues long. Here the CDR3 reads CASSPGGGINTEAFF. Written as DNA, the CDR3 is TGTGCCAGCAGCCCGGGAGGGGGAATAAACACTGAAGCTTTCTTT.

The chain joins TRBV10-3 to TRBJ2-7; TRBD1 matches at 8 bases. Trimming cost V 9 bases and J 7 bases; bases outside gene matches: 8. Germline CDR1 reads ENHRY; CDR2 reads SYGVKD. The CDR3 spans 12 residues. CDR3 DNA: TGTGCCATATTGGACAGGGAAGGGGAGCAGTACTTC. Translated: CAILDREGEQYF.

As for this clone: One end of the junction is discordant with germline, which a read error may explain. This chain connects TRBV7-9 to TRBJ1-1, with 8 bases lining up with TRBD1. The CDR3 is 18 amino acids. Germline V gene sequence: CDR1 SEHNR, CDR2 FQNEAQ (reference sequence). The CDR3: CAISLGTLRDRMNTEAFF. The CDR3 bases are TGTGCCATCAGCTTAGGAACCCTCCGGGACAGGATGAACACTGAAGCTTTCTTT.

The J gene is TRBJ2-5, the V gene TRBV11-2; 10 bases align to TRBD2. Germline lookup yields CDR1 SGHAT and CDR2 FQNNGV. Trimming took 1 base from V and 5 from J; bases not matched to a gene: 7. CDR3 length: 16 residues. Here the CDR3 DNA reads TGTGCCAGCAGCTTAGTGGCTAGCGGGGGCCGGGAGACCCAGTACTTC. It yields the protein CASSLVASGGRETQYF.

The chain recombines TRBV5-4 with TRBJ2-1; possibly TRBD1 for D (6 bases). The CDR3 covers 15 residues. Germline CDR1 reads SGHNT; CDR2 reads YYREEE (reference sequence). V shed 4 bases and J shed 5 bases, with 16 bases lying between them. The chain's CDR3 is CASSPRGSWDNEQFF. Here the CDR3 DNA reads TGTGCCAGCAGCCCCAGGGGATCCTGGGACAATGAGCAGTTCTTC.

The V and J genes are TRBV20-1 and TRBJ2-1, with a weak D call TRBD2 (5 bases). The CDR3 sequence is 11 residues long. CDR1 and CDR2 (germline): DFQATT, SNEGSKA (reference sequence). V was cut by 4 bases and J by 9 bases, with 10 bases left in between. CDR3 DNA: TGCAGTGCTATGTATGGGAGTGAGCAGTTCTTC. This encodes CSAMYGSEQFF.

This rearrangement joins TRBV19 to TRBJ1-1; TRBD1 aligns across 8 bases. J was trimmed by 5 bases and V by 5 bases; bases with no gene match: 7. The CDR3 sequence is 14 residues long. The germline V gene has CDR1 LNHDA and CDR2 SQIVND (reference sequence). The CDR3 sequence is CASSAWTGRTEAFF. CDR3 sequence (DNA): TGTGCCAGTAGTGCCTGGACAGGGCGTACTGAAGCTTTCTTT. Full variable domain (remainder filled in from reference TRBV19 and TRBJ1-1): DGGITQSPKYLFRKEGQNVTLSCEQNLNHDAMYWYRQDPGQGLRLIYYSQIVNDFQKGDIAEGYSVSREKKESFPLTVTSAQKNPTAFYLCASSAWTGRTEAFFGQGTRLTVV.

The chain recombines TRBV6-5 with TRBJ1-4, with D maybe TRBD1 (5 bases). Trimming removed 2 bases at V and 7 bases at J, with 14 bases between. CDR1 is MNHEY, CDR2 SVGAGI, per germline. The CDR3 loop spans 15 amino acids. The CDR3 nucleotides are TGTGCCAGCAGTTACCGACCTTTGACAGCTGAAAAACTGTTTTTT. Translating it yields CASSYRPLTAEKLFF.

The chain links TRBV6-5 to TRBJ2-7; 7 nucleotides align to TRBD1. The CDR3 totals 16 residues. Germline CDR1 and CDR2: MNHEY and SVGAGI. V lost 2 bases to trimming and J lost 7 bases; unmatched junction nucleotides: 14. CDR3 residues: CASSYPTGVGLREQYF. The DNA of the CDR3 is TGTGCCAGCAGTTACCCTACAGGGGTAGGATTGAGGGAGCAGTACTTC.

This clone was observed a few times. J is TRBJ2-7 and V is TRBV5-1; unclear D gene. Trimming took off 2 bases at V and 0 bases at J, with 12 bases between the two ends. Germline-derived CDR1 and CDR2 are SGHRS and YFSETQ. The CDR3 has 15 amino acids. The CDR3 region is CASSLARSISYEQYF. The CDR3 nucleotides are TGCGCCAGCAGCTTAGCCAGGTCCATCTCCTACGAGCAGTACTTC.